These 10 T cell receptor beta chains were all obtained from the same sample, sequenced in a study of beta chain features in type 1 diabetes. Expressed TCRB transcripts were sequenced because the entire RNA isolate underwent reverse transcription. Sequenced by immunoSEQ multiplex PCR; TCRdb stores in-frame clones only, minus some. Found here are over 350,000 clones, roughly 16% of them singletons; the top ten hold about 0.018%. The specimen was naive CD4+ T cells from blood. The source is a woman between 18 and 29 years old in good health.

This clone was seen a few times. CDR3 in amino acids: CASSTGQGGSQPQHF. The CDR3 coding sequence is TGTGCCAGCAGCACAGGACAGGGTGGAAGCCAGCCCCAGCATTTT. This chain joins TRBV9 and TRBJ1-5, with TRBD1 identical over 8 bases. V dropped 4 bases and J dropped 7; count of bases not matched to a gene: 10. Germline V gives CDR1 SGDLS, CDR2 YYNGEE. The CDR3 contains 15 residues.

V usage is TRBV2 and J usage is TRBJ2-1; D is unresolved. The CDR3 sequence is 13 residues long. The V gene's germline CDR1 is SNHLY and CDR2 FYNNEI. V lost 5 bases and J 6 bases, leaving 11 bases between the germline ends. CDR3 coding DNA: TGTGCCAGCAGTTTACACAGAACCAATGAGCAGTTCTTC. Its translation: CASSLHRTNEQFF.

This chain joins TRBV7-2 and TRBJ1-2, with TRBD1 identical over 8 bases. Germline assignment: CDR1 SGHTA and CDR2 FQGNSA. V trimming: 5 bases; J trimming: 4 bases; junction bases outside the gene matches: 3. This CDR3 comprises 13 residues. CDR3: CASSAGTGYGYTF. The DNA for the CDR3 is TGTGCCAGCAGCGCCGGGACAGGCTATGGCTACACCTTC.

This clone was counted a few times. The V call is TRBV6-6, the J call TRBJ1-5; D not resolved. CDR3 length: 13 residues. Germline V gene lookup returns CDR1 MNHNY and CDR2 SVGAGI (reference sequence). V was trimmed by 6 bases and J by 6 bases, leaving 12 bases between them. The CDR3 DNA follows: TGTGCCAGCAGCTATAAGATCGGTCAGCCCCAGCATTTT. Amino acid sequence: CASSYKIGQPQHF.

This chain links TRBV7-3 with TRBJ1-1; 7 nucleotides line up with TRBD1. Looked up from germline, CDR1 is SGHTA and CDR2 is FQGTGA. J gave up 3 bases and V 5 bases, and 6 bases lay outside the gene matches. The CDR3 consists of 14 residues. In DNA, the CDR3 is TGTGCCAGCAGCCCGAGACAGGGACACACTGAAGCTTTCTTT. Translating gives CASSPRQGHTEAFF.

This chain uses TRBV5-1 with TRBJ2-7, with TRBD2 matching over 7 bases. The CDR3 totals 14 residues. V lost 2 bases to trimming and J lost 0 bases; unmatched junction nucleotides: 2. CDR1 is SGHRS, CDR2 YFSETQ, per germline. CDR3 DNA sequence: TGCGCCAGCAGCTTTCGGGAGGCCTCCTACGAGCAGTACTTC. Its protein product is CASSFREASYEQYF.

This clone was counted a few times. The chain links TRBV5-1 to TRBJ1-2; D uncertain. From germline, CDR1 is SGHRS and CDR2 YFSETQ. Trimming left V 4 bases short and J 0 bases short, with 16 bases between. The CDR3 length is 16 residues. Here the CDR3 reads CASSRWQAQPNYGYTF. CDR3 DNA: TGCGCCAGCAGCCGATGGCAGGCCCAGCCTAACTATGGCTACACCTTC.

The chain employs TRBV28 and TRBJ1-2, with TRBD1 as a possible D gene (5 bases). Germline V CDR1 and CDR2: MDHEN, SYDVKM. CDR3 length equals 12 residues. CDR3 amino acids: CGTDFQGSGYTF. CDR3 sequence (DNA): TGTGGGACGGATTTTCAGGGTTCGGGCTACACCTTC.

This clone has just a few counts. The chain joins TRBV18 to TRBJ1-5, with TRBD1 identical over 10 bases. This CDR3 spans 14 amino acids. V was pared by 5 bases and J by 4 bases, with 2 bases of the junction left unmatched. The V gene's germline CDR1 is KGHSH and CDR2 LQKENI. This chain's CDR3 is CASSKDRGNQPQHF. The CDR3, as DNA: TGTGCCAGCTCAAAGGACAGGGGGAATCAGCCCCAGCATTTT.

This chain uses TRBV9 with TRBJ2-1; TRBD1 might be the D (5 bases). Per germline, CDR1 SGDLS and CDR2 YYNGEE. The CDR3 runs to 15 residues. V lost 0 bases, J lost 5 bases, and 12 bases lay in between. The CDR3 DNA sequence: TGTGCCAGCAGCGTAGTGGACACGGAAAACAATGAGCAGTTCTTC. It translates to CASSVVDTENNEQFF.